This T cell receptor beta chain was sequenced in a study of T cells in Graves' hyperthyroidism and ophthalmopathy. As concerns this clonotype: Its matching antigen is unknown.

RNA transcripts yielded amplified TCR beta CDR3 regions. HTBI primers were employed in a first-round RT-PCR of the TCR CDR3. TCRdb called the multiplex PCR reads again in MiXCR, with one record for every CDR3 protein. This sample has about 700,000 distinct CDR3 sequences, with 45% found just once. The J segment lost 10 bases and the V segment lost 11 bases, leaving 15 bases of the junction unmatched. CDR3 length: 13 amino acids. CDR1 LNHDA and CDR2 SQIVND come from the germline V gene (reference sequence). Findings of the study overall: Most clonotypes expanded in thyroid above 0.001 were likewise present in blood.

The receptor comes from an adult man with Graves' disease, either hyperthyroidism or ophthalmopathy (not recorded which). The material sequenced was peripheral blood or thyroid tissue (not recorded which). The gene calls are TRBV19 and TRBJ1-2; 8 bases are a match to TRBD1. The CDR3, as DNA: TGTGCCTCCCGCCCCGGGACAGGTCCTTACTACACCTTC. This gives the protein CASRPGTGPYYTF.